Shown below are 22 T cell receptor beta chains from a single sample sequenced in a study of shared T cell receptors in the human thymus. TCRdb's table, derived via immunoSEQ multiplex PCR, lists solely in-frame clones and lacks some. Here the sample spans about 380,000 clones, 95% being singletons. The sequencing sample was made of thymocytes. Receptor source: a human donor.

This chain links TRBV11-3 with TRBJ2-1; a weak D match, TRBD1 (5 bases). Germline CDR1 is SGHNT and CDR2 is YENEEA. Trimming removed 4 bases from V and 5 bases from J, with 18 bases in between. The CDR3 spans 16 residues. The CDR3 loop reads CASSSHGPGSDNEQFF. CDR3 sequence (DNA): TGTGCCAGCAGCTCTCATGGGCCAGGGTCCGACAATGAGCAGTTCTTC.

The table lists this clone with a count of one. Written as DNA, the CDR3 is TGTGCCAGCAGCAAAGTGGAACTAGCGGGAGCTCCATCCTACGAGCAGTACTTC. It is translated as CASSKVELAGAPSYEQYF. This chain connects TRBV21-1 to TRBJ2-7; TRBD2, the table's D call, lacks a check against the DNA. TRBV21-1 is listed as a pseudogene. This CDR3 has 18 amino acids.

The count of this clone is one. This chain joins TRBV18 and TRBJ2-3, with unresolved D. The germline CDR1 and CDR2 sequences are KGHSH and LQKENI. V gave up 2 bases and J gave up 1 base, with 10 bases separating them. The CDR3 spans 15 residues. CDR3 sequence: CASSPKGIGTDTQYF. As DNA, the CDR3 is TGTGCCAGCTCACCAAAAGGAATCGGCACAGATACGCAGTATTTT.

The chain carries TRBV5-6 and TRBJ2-4; 14 positions match TRBD2. Germline-derived CDR1 and CDR2 are SGHDT and YYEEEE. V shed 4 bases, J shed 6 bases, and the junction held 6 bases outside the gene matches. This CDR3 contains 16 residues. The CDR3 loop is CASSPGTSGSGNIQYF. In nucleotides, the CDR3 is TGTGCCAGCAGCCCCGGGACTAGCGGGAGCGGAAACATTCAGTACTTC.

In its sample, this clone was seen a few times. The V gene is TRBV19, the J gene TRBJ2-7; 9 nucleotides line up with TRBD1. The CDR3 extends over 15 amino acids. Germline values: CDR1 LNHDA, CDR2 SQIVND (reference sequence). Trimming took 3 bases from V and 1 from J; bases not matched to a gene: 4. The CDR3 here is CASSMRDRESYEQYF. CDR3 bases: TGTGCCAGTAGTATGCGGGACAGGGAGTCCTACGAGCAGTACTTC. Together with reference TRBV19 and TRBJ2-7, the CDR3 gives the full variable domain: DGGITQSPKYLFRKEGQNVTLSCEQNLNHDAMYWYRQDPGQGLRLIYYSQIVNDFQKGDIAEGYSVSREKKESFPLTVTSAQKNPTAFYLCASSMRDRESYEQYFGPGTRLTVT.

V is TRBV6-5 and J is TRBJ2-7, with 7 bases fitting TRBD1. Germline V CDR1 and CDR2: MNHEY, SVGAGI. CDR3 length: 15 amino acids. The V and J ends lost 2 bases and 0 bases, in that order; junction bases with no gene match: 4. The CDR3 spells CASSYGQGVSYEQYF. In DNA, the CDR3 is TGTGCCAGCAGTTACGGGCAGGGGGTCTCCTACGAGCAGTACTTC.

J is TRBJ1-2 and V is TRBV10-3; 8 bases match TRBD1. The ends lost 2 bases at V and 7 bases at J; junction bases unmatched: 9. CDR1 is ENHRY, CDR2 SYGVKD, per germline. The CDR3 is 15 amino acids. CDR3 region: CAISEEAGTGSGYTF. As DNA, the CDR3 is TGTGCCATCAGTGAGGAAGCCGGGACAGGATCTGGCTACACCTTC.

The chain joins TRBV28 to TRBJ2-7; no firm D call. CDR1 and CDR2 from the germline V gene are MDHEN and SYDVKM. This CDR3 comprises 12 residues. Trimming took off 5 bases at V and 3 bases at J, with 8 bases between the two ends. The CDR3, as DNA: TGTGCCAGCAGTCCCCACCGCTACGAGCAGTACTTC. Translated, it gives CASSPHRYEQYF.

For the CDR3, the DNA is TGCAGCTACGAGAGCGGGAGCACAGATACGCAGTATTTT. It yields the protein CSYESGSTDTQYF. The genes are TRBV29-1 and TRBJ2-3; D is perhaps TRBD2 (6 bases). The CDR3 sequence is 13 residues long. Trimming cost V 8 bases and J 0 bases, with 12 bases left between them. Per germline, CDR1 SQVTM and CDR2 ANQGSEA.

This CDR3 is CASSLAKQGELFF. DNA of the CDR3: TGCGCCAGCAGCTTGGCCAAACAGGGCGAGCTGTTTTTT. The rearrangement links TRBV5-1 to TRBJ2-2; tentative D call: TRBD1 (6 bases). Per the germline V gene, CDR1 is SGHRS and CDR2 is YFSETQ. The CDR3 length is 13 residues. The V and J ends lost 0 bases and 11 bases respectively, with 11 bases between them.

This chain joins TRBV23-1 and TRBJ2-5, with D possibly being TRBD1 (5 bases). TRBV23-1 is reported as an ORF; its role is uncertain. Trimming cost V 8 bases and J 5 bases, with 9 bases left between them. The CDR3 runs to 11 residues. CDR3 protein: CASLKGETQYF. Written as DNA, the CDR3 is TGCGCCAGCCTTAAGGGGGAGACCCAGTACTTC.

The CDR3 is CASSYPPSEQFF. CDR3 DNA: TGTGCCAGCAGTTACCCCCCATCTGAGCAGTTCTTC. This sequence joins TRBV6-5 and TRBJ2-1; D unresolved. The V end was cut by 2 bases, the J end by 9 bases, with 8 bases between. The CDR3 is 12 amino acids. Germline CDR1 is MNHEY and CDR2 is SVGAGI.

The chain employs TRBV7-2 and TRBJ2-5; 9 nucleotides match TRBD1. Trimming took 7 bases from V and 6 from J; bases not matched to a gene: 15. The germline CDR1 and CDR2 sequences are SGHTA and FQGNSA. The CDR3 is made up of 16 amino acids. CDR3 protein: CASTPFGADRGKTQYF. The CDR3 DNA sequence: TGTGCCAGCACCCCCTTTGGAGCGGACAGGGGAAAGACCCAGTACTTC.

The V call is TRBV28, the J call TRBJ2-1; 7 nucleotides agree with TRBD1. The CDR3 runs 14 residues. Germline CDR1 and CDR2: MDHEN and SYDVKM. V gave up 8 bases and J gave up 2 bases; unmatched junction bases: 6. The CDR3 reads CASLHRGPYNEQFF. CDR3 in DNA: TGTGCCAGCCTCCACAGGGGACCCTACAATGAGCAGTTCTTC.

The V call is TRBV19, the J call TRBJ2-7; tentatively, D is TRBD1 (6 bases). Deletions cut 5 bases from V and 2 bases from J, with 16 bases between. The CDR3 consists of 15 residues. The germline gives CDR1 LNHDA, CDR2 SQIVND (reference sequence). The CDR3 bases are TGTGCCAGTAGTCTGTACCGGGACAAACCCTACGAGCAGTACTTC. Encoded protein: CASSLYRDKPYEQYF.

V gene TRBV5-6 combines with J gene TRBJ2-5; 7 bases map to TRBD1. The V and J ends lost 0 bases and 6 bases, in that order; junction bases with no gene match: 8. This CDR3 spans 15 amino acids. CDR1 is SGHDT, CDR2 YYEEEE, per germline. CDR3 DNA: TGTGCCAGCAGCTTGGCAACAGGGGTGGTACAGACCCAGTACTTC. Amino acid sequence: CASSLATGVVQTQYF.

The CDR3 here is CASSFTGNRGTDTQYF. CDR3 DNA: TGTGCCAGCAGCTTCACGGGGAATCGGGGCACAGATACGCAGTATTTT. This rearrangement joins TRBV5-6 to TRBJ2-3; weak D call: TRBD2 (5 bases). This CDR3 comprises 16 residues. Germline values: CDR1 SGHDT, CDR2 YYEEEE. Trimming pared 2 bases from V and 1 base from J, leaving 14 bases between.

This clone was observed once. The chain is built from TRBV5-4 and TRBJ2-5, with D possibly TRBD2 on 5 matching bases. The germline CDR1 and CDR2 sequences are SGHNT and YYREEE (reference sequence). The CDR3 totals 13 residues. V lost 3 bases to trimming and J lost 4 bases, with 10 bases between them. The CDR3 coding sequence is TGTGCCAGCAGCTGGGAGTGGGGAGAGACCCAGTACTTC. It translates to CASSWEWGETQYF. Combining the CDR3 with reference TRBV5-4 and TRBJ2-5 gives the whole variable domain ETGVTQSPTHLIKTRGQQVTLRCSSQSGHNTVSWYQQALGQGPQFIFQYYREEENGRGNFPPRFSGLQFPNYSSELNVNALELDDSALYLCASSWEWGETQYFGPGTRLLVL.

V gene TRBV28 combines with J gene TRBJ1-3; D is possibly TRBD1 (6 bases). V was pared by 8 bases and J by 4 bases, with 15 bases between. CDR1 and CDR2 from the germline V gene are MDHEN and SYDVKM. The CDR3 contains 14 residues. In DNA, the CDR3 is TGTGCCAGCGCTCACAGGGTGGTAGGAAACACCATATATTTT. This sequence encodes CASAHRVVGNTIYF.

The genes are TRBV28 and TRBJ2-5, with D hard to call. V dropped 0 bases and J dropped 1 base, with 9 bases sitting between them. The CDR3 is 15 amino acids. The V gene's germline CDR1 is MDHEN and CDR2 SYDVKM. CDR3 region: CASSLCAGIQETQYF. The CDR3 nucleotides are TGTGCCAGCAGTTTATGTGCTGGGATCCAAGAGACCCAGTACTTC.

J is TRBJ2-7 and V is TRBV14; no clear D. The CDR3 contains 15 residues. The germline V gene has CDR1 SGHDN and CDR2 FVKESK. The V end lost 0 bases, the J end lost 4 bases, and 13 bases lay between the germline ends. CDR3 bases: TGTGCCAGCAGCCAAGACGGAGTAGGACGGTACGAGCAGTACTTC. It yields the protein CASSQDGVGRYEQYF.

This sequence joins TRBV12-5 and TRBJ2-7, with a tentative D call TRBD1 (5 bases). Germline V gene lookup returns CDR1 LGHNT and CDR2 FRNRAP. This CDR3 has 13 amino acids. Deletions cut 1 base from V and 4 bases from J, with 8 bases between. As DNA, the CDR3 is TGTGCTAGTGGTTTGGGGGGCCGATACGAGCAGTACTTC. It codes for CASGLGGRYEQYF.